These 3 T cell receptor beta chains share one sample of origin, sequenced in a study of cytomegalovirus exposure and HLA in healthy donors. PCR involved 60 Vbeta and 13 Jbeta primers. The data were produced by immunoSEQ multiplex PCR, yet TCRdb's version contains in-frame clones alone and is incomplete. Of 130,000 to 150,000 clones listed, around 80% are singletons. Sequences were obtained from PBMCs. The source is a middle-aged man in good health and CMV-seropositive.

The CDR3 loop is CASSTTGYNSPLHF. CDR3 nucleotide sequence: TGTGCCAGTAGCACGACGGGTTATAATTCACCCCTCCACTTT. The J gene is TRBJ1-6, the V gene TRBV19; D is uncertain. The CDR3 sequence is 14 residues long. Trimming stripped 6 bases from V and 4 bases from J, with 10 bases between. Germline V gene lookup returns CDR1 LNHDA and CDR2 SQIVND (reference sequence).

This clone was observed once. The V gene is TRBV6-5, the J gene TRBJ1-2, with TRBD1 identical over 7 bases. The V gene end was trimmed by 4 bases and the J gene end by 2 bases; junction bases not matched to a gene: 7. Germline CDR1 MNHEY, CDR2 SVGAGI. This CDR3 has 15 residues. CDR3 sequence: CASSLTGAANYGYTF. CDR3 nucleotide sequence: TGTGCCAGCAGTTTAACAGGGGCCGCCAACTATGGCTACACCTTC.

V usage is TRBV7-8 and J usage is TRBJ2-3; D not resolved. The germline V gene encodes CDR1 SGHVS and CDR2 FQNEAQ. Trimming stripped 2 bases from V and 6 bases from J, with 9 bases between. The CDR3 is 13 amino acids. CDR3 sequence: CASSLIGEDTQYF. CDR3 DNA: TGTGCCAGCAGCTTAATCGGAGAGGATACGCAGTATTTT.